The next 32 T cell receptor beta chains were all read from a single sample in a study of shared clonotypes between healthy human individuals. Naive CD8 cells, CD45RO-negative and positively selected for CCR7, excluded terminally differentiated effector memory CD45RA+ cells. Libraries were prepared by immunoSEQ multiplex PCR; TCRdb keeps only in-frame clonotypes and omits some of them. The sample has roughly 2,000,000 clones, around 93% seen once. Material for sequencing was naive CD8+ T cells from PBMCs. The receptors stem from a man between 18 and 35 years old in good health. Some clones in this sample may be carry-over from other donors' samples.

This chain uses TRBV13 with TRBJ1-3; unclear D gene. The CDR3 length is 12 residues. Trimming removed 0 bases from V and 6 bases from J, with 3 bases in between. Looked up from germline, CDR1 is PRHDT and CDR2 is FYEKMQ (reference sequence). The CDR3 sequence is CASSLGQNTIYF. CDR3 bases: TGTGCCAGCAGCTTAGGTCAAAACACCATATATTTT.

The CDR3 region is CASSPRGTYNEQFF. The DNA for the CDR3 is TGTGCCAGCAGCCCCCGGGGGACCTACAATGAGCAGTTCTTC. The chain employs TRBV13 and TRBJ2-1; D possibly corresponds to TRBD2 (6 bases). The ends were cut back, 5 bases at V and 2 bases at J, with 10 bases in the middle. This CDR3 comprises 14 residues. The V gene's germline CDR1 is PRHDT and CDR2 FYEKMQ (reference sequence).

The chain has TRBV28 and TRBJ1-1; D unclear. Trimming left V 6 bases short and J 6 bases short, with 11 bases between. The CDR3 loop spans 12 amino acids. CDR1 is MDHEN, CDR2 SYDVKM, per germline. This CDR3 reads CASRPSSPEAFF. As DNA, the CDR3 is TGTGCCAGCAGACCCTCGAGCCCTGAAGCTTTCTTT.

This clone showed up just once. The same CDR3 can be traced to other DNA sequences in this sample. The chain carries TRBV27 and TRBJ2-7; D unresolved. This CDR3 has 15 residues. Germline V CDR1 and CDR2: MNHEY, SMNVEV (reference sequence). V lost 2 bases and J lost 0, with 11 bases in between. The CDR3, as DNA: TGTGCCAGCAGTTTAAGGATCGGAAGCTCCTACGAGCAGTACTTC. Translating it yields CASSLRIGSSYEQYF.

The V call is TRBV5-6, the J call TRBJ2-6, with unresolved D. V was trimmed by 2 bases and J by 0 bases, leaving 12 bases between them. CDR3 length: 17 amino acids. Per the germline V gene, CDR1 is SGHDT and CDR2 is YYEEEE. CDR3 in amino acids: CASSFIYGLSGANVLTF. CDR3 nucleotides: TGTGCCAGCAGCTTTATATATGGTCTCTCTGGGGCCAACGTCCTGACTTTC.

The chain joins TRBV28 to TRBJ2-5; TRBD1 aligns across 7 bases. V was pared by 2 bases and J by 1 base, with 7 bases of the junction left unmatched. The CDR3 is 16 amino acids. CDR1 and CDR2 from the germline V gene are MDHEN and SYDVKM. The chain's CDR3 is CASSLDDGTVQETQYF. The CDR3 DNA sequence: TGTGCCAGCAGTTTAGATGACGGGACAGTCCAAGAGACCCAGTACTTC. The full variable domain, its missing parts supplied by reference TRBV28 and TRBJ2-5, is DVKVTQSSRYLVKRTGEKVFLECVQDMDHENMFWYRQDPGLGLRLIYFSYDVKMKEKGDIPEGYSVSREKKERFSLILESASTNQTSMYLCASSLDDGTVQETQYFGPGTRLLVL.

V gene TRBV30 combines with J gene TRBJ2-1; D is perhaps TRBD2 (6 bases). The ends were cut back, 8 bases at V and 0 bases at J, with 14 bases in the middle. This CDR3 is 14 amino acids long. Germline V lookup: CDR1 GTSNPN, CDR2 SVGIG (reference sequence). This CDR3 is CAGRDLSSYNEQFF. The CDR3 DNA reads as TGTGCCGGACGGGACTTGAGCTCCTACAATGAGCAGTTCTTC.

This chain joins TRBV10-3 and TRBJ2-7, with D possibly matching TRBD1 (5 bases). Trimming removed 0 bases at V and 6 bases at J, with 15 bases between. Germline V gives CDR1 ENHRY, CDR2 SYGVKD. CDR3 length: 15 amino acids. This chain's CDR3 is CAISESETPRAEQYF. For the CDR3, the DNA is TGTGCCATCAGTGAGTCTGAGACACCCAGGGCCGAGCAGTACTTC.

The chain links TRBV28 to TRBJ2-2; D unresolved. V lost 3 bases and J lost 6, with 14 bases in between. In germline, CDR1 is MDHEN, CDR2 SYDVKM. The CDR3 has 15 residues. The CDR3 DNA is TGTGCCAGCAGTTTTTCTCCTAGGGTAGCCGGGGAGCTGTTTTTT. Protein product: CASSFSPRVAGELFF.

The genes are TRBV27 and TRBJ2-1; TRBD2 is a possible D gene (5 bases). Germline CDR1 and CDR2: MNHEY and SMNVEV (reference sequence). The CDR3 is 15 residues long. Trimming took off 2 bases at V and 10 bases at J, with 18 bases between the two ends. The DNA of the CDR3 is TGTGCCAGCAGTTTAGTGAGCGGCAGACTCGGGGAGCAGTTCTTC. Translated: CASSLVSGRLGEQFF.

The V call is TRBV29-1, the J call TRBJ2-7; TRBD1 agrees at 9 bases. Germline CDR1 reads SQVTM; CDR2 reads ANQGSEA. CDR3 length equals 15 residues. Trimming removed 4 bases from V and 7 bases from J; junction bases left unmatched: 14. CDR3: CSVGTKGQGIWEQYF. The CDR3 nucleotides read TGCAGCGTTGGCACCAAGGGACAGGGTATTTGGGAGCAGTACTTC.

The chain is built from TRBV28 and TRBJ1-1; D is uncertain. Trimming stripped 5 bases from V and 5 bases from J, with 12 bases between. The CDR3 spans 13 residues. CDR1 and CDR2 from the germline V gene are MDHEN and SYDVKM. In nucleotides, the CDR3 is TGTGCCAGCAGTCCCAGATGGAGGACTGAAGCTTTCTTT. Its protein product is CASSPRWRTEAFF.

DNA for the CDR3: TGTGCCAGCAGTCCCCTTGACAATGAGCAGTTCTTC. Amino acids: CASSPLDNEQFF. The V gene is TRBV6-6, the J gene TRBJ2-1; D remains unclear. Germline CDR1 and CDR2: MNHNY and SVGAGI (reference sequence). With 5 bases removed from V and 5 bases from J, the gap between germline ends came to 7 bases. The CDR3 has 12 residues.

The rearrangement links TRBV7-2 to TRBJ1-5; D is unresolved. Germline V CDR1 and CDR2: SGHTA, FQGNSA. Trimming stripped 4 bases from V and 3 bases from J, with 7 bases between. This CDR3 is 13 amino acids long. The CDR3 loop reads CASSSASNQPQHF. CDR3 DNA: TGTGCCAGCAGCTCCGCTTCCAATCAGCCCCAGCATTTT.

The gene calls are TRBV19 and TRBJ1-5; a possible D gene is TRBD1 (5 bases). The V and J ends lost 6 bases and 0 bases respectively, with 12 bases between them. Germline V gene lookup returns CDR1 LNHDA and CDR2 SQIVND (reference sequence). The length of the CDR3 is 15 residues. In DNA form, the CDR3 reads TGTGCCAGTAGCGCCGGGGGGGTTAGCAATCAGCCCCAGCATTTT. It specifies CASSAGGVSNQPQHF.

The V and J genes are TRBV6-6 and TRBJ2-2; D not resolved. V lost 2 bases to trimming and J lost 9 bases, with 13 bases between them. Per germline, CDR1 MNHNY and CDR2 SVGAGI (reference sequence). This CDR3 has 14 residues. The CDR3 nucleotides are TGTGCCAGCAGTTACCCCGGGCCCATAAGGGAGCTGTTTTTT. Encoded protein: CASSYPGPIRELFF.

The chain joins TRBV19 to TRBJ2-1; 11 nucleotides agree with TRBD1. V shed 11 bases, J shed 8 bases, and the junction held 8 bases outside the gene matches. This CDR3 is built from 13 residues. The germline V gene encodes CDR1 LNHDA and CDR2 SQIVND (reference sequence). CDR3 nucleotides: TGTGCCGTGGGACAGGGGGTCTTCTATGAGCAGTTCTTC. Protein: CAVGQGVFYEQFF.

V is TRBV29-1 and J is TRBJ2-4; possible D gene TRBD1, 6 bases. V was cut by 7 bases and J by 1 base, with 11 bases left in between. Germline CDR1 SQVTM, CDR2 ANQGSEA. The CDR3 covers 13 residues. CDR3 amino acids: CSAERGAKNIQYF. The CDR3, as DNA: TGCAGCGCCGAGAGGGGGGCCAAAAACATTCAGTACTTC.

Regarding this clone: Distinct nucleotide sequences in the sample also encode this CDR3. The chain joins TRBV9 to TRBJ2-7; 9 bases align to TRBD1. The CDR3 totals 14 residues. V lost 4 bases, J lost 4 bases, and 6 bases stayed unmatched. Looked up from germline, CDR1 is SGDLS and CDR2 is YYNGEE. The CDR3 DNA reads TGTGCCAGCAGCCCGGGACAGGGCGCATACGAGCAGTACTTC. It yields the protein CASSPGQGAYEQYF.

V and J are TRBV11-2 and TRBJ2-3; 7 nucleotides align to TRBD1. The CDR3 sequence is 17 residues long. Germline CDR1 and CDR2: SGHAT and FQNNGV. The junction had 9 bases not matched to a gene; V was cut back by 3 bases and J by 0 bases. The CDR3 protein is CASSLLQGLFSTDTQYF. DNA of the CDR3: TGTGCCAGCAGCTTGTTACAGGGGCTCTTTAGCACAGATACGCAGTATTTT.

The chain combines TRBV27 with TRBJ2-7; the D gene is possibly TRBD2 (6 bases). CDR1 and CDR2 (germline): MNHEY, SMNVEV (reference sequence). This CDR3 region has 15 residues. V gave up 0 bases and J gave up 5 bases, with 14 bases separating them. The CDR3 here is CASSLSSEGLNEQYF. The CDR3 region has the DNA TGTGCCAGCAGTTTATCATCGGAGGGCCTCAACGAGCAGTACTTC.

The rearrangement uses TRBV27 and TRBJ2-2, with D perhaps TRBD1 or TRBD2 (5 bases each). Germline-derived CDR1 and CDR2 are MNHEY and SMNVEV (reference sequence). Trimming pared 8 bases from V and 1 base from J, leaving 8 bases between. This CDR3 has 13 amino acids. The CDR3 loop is CASGGVNTGELFF. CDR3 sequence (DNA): TGTGCCAGCGGGGGTGTGAACACCGGGGAGCTGTTTTTT.

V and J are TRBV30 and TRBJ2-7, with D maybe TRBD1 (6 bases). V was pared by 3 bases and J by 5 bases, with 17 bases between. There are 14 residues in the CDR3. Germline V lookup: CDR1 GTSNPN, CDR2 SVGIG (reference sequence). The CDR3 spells CAWSWVRGSNEQYF. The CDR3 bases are TGTGCCTGGAGCTGGGTTAGGGGGAGTAACGAGCAGTACTTC. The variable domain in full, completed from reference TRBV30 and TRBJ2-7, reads SQTIHQWPATLVQPVGSPLSLECTVEGTSNPNLYWYRQAAGRGLQLLFYSVGIGQISSEVPQNLSASRPQDRQFILSSKKLLLSDSGFYLCAWSWVRGSNEQYFGPGTRLTVT.

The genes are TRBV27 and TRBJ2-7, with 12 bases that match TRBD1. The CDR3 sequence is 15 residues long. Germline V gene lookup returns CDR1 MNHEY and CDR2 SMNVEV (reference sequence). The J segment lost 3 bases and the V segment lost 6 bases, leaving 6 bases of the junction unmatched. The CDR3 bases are TGTGCCAGCAGGGAAGGGACAGGGGGCGACTACGAGCAGTACTTC. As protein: CASREGTGGDYEQYF.

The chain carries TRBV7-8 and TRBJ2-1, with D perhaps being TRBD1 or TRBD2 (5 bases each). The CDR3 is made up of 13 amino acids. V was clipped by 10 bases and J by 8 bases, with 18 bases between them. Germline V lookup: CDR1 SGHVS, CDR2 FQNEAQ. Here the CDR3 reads CATYGAIPHEQFF. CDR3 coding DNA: TGTGCCACCTACGGGGCTATCCCCCATGAGCAGTTCTTC.

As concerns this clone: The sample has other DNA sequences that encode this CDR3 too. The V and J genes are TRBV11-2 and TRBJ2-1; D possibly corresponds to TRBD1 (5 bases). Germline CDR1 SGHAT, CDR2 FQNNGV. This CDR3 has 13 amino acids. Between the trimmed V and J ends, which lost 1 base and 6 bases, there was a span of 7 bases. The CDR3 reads CASSLGTGNEQFF. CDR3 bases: TGTGCCAGCAGCTTAGGAACAGGCAATGAGCAGTTCTTC.

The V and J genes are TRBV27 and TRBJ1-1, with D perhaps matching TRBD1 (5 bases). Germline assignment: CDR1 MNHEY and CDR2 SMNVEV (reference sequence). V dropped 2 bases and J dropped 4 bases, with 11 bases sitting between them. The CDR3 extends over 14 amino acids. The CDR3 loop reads CASSLQGEGTEAFF. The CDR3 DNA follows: TGTGCCAGCAGTTTACAGGGAGAGGGCACTGAAGCTTTCTTT.

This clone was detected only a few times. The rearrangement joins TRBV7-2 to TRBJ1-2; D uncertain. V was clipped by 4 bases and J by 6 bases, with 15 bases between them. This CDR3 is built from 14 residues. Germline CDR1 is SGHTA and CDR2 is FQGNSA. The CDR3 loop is CASSYDVAGHGYTF. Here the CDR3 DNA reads TGTGCCAGCAGCTACGACGTAGCAGGACATGGCTACACCTTC.

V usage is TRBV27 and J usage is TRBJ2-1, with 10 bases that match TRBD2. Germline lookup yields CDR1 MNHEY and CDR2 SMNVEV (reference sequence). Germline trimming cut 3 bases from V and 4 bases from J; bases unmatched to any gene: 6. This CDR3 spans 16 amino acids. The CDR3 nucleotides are TGTGCCAGCAGTTTCCGGACTAGCGGACAATACAATGAGCAGTTCTTC. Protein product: CASSFRTSGQYNEQFF.

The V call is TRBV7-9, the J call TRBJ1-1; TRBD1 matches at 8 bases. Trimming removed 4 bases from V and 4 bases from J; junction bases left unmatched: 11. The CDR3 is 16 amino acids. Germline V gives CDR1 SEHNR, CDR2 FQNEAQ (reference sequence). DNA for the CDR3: TGTGCCAGCAGCTCCGGACAGGGTGATTTGGGCACTGAAGCTTTCTTT. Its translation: CASSSGQGDLGTEAFF.

CDR3 residues: CASSLPGALETQYF. The CDR3 nucleotides read TGTGCCAGCAGCTTGCCGGGAGCGTTGGAGACCCAGTACTTC. The chain has TRBV5-4 and TRBJ2-5, with a tentative D call TRBD2 (6 bases). CDR3 length: 14 amino acids. The germline V gene encodes CDR1 SGHNT and CDR2 YYREEE (reference sequence). The germline V and J ends were trimmed by 1 base and 5 bases, with 12 bases remaining between them.

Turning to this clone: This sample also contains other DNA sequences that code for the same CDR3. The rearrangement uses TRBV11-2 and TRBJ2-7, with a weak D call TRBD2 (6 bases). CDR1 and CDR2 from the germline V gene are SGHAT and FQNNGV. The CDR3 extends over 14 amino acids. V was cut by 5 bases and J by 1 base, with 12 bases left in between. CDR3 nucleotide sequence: TGTGCCAGCAGCCCTTTTGGGGGGTCCTACGAGCAGTACTTC. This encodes CASSPFGGSYEQYF.